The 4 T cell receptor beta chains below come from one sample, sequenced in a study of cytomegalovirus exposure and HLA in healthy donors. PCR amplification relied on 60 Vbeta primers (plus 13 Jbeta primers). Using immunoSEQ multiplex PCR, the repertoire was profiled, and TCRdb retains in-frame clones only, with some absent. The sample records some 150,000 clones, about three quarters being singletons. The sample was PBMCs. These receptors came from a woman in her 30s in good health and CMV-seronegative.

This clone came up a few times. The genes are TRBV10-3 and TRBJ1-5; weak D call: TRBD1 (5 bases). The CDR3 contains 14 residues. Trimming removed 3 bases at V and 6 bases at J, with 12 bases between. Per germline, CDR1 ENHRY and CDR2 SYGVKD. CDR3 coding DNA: TGTGCCATCAGTGAAGGGATGCAGGGTCAGCCCCAGCATTTT. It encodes CAISEGMQGQPQHF.

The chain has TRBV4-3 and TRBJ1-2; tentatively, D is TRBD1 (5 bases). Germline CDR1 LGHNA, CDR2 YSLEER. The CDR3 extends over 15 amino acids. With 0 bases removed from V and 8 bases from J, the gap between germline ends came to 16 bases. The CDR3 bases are TGCGCCAGCAGCCAAGATCTAGTAGGGGCGGAAGGCTACACCTTC. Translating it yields CASSQDLVGAEGYTF.

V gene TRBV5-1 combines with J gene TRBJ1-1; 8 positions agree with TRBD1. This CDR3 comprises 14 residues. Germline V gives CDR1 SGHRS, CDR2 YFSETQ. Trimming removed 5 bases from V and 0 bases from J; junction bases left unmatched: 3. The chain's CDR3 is CASRLQGVNTEAFF. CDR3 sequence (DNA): TGCGCCAGCAGATTACAGGGGGTGAACACTGAAGCTTTCTTT.

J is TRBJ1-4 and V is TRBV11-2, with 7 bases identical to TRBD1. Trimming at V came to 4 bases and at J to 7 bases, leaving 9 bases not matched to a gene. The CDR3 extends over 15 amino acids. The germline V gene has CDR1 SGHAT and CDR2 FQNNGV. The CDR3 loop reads CASSYQTGVAEKLFF. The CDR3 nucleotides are TGTGCCAGCAGCTACCAAACAGGGGTAGCTGAAAAACTGTTTTTT.